These 14 T cell receptor beta chains were sequenced from one sample in a study of control samples from healthy donors and cancer patients. Assay used: immunoSEQ multiplex PCR; TCRdb lists only in-frame clones, some missing. The table includes 100,000 to 150,000 clones, 80% to 90% detected once. Sequences were obtained from blood. The receptors were gathered from a man aged 30-40 years in good health.

This clone occurred a few times. The CDR3 DNA is TGTGCCACCCTCTGGAGCGGGGCGAACACCGGGGAGCTGTTTTTT. Amino acid sequence: CATLWSGANTGELFF. This sequence joins TRBV7-9 and TRBJ2-2; 7 bases match TRBD2. V lost 10 bases to trimming and J lost 0 bases; unmatched junction nucleotides: 8. The CDR3 sequence is 15 residues long. Germline lookup yields CDR1 SEHNR and CDR2 FQNEAQ (reference sequence).

Written as DNA, the CDR3 is TGCGCCAGCAGCTCTGACGGGGGGAGGCCCTATAATTCACCCCTCCACTTT. It yields the protein CASSSDGGRPYNSPLHF. This rearrangement joins TRBV5-1 to TRBJ1-6; D is perhaps TRBD1 (5 bases). V lost 3 bases, J lost 2 bases, and 15 bases lay in between. The CDR3 totals 17 residues. The V gene's germline CDR1 is SGHRS and CDR2 YFSETQ.

The chain joins TRBV15 to TRBJ2-7, with a weak D call TRBD1 (6 bases). The CDR3 totals 15 residues. CDR1 LNHNV and CDR2 YYDKDF come from the germline V gene (reference sequence). V lost 0 bases to trimming and J lost 0 bases, with 9 bases between them. CDR3 in DNA: TGTGCCACCAGCAGAGATCGAGGGGGCTCCTACGAGCAGTACTTC. It codes for CATSRDRGGSYEQYF.

The chain employs TRBV30 and TRBJ1-5; D ambiguous. This CDR3 contains 13 residues. The V and J ends lost 0 bases and 1 base respectively, with 4 bases between them. Germline assignment: CDR1 GTSNPN and CDR2 SVGIG (reference sequence). This CDR3 reads CAWSVYSNQPQHF. The CDR3 bases are TGTGCCTGGAGTGTATACAGCAATCAGCCCCAGCATTTT.

This clone came up a few times. This chain uses TRBV12-5 with TRBJ1-2; 7 positions match TRBD1. The CDR3 is made up of 13 amino acids. Looked up from germline, CDR1 is LGHNT and CDR2 is FRNRAP. V shed 6 bases, J shed 10 bases, and the junction held 11 bases outside the gene matches. The CDR3 nucleotides are TGTGCTAGTGGCGGCCAACTTGGACAGGCCTACACCTTC. As protein: CASGGQLGQAYTF.

The chain carries TRBV2 and TRBJ2-2, with TRBD2 as a possible D gene (7 bases). CDR1 and CDR2 (germline): SNHLY, FYNNEI. CDR3 length equals 15 residues. The CDR3 sequence: CATIPGGSAGGELFF. The DNA of the CDR3 is TGTGCGACCATTCCGGGGGGCAGTGCGGGAGGGGAGCTGTTTTTT.

The rearrangement uses TRBV5-1 and TRBJ1-1, with 12 bases aligning to TRBD1. Germline V lookup: CDR1 SGHRS, CDR2 YFSETQ. The V segment lost 4 bases and the J segment 8 bases; nucleotides outside the gene matches: 3. The CDR3 length is 13 residues. CDR3 nucleotides: TGCGCCAGCAGCGTAGGGACAGGGGGCGAAGCTTTCTTT. Translating it yields CASSVGTGGEAFF.

The rearrangement links TRBV30 to TRBJ1-3; TRBD1 matches at 8 bases. The germline CDR1 and CDR2 sequences are GTSNPN and SVGIG (reference sequence). The trim removed 1 base at V and 1 base at J, leaving 9 bases unmatched. CDR3 length equals 17 residues. The chain's CDR3 is CAWSAKTGALSGNTIYF. CDR3 DNA sequence: TGTGCCTGGAGTGCCAAGACAGGGGCGTTATCTGGAAACACCATATATTTT. The full variable domain, its missing parts supplied by reference TRBV30 and TRBJ1-3, is SQTIHQWPATLVQPVGSPLSLECTVEGTSNPNLYWYRQAAGRGLQLLFYSVGIGQISSEVPQNLSASRPQDRQFILSSKKLLLSDSGFYLCAWSAKTGALSGNTIYFGEGSWLTVV.

This clone was detected only a few times. The V and J genes are TRBV5-1 and TRBJ1-5; D ambiguous. Germline CDR1 is SGHRS and CDR2 is YFSETQ. V dropped 1 base and J dropped 7 bases, with 9 bases sitting between them. The CDR3 runs to 13 residues. CDR3 sequence (DNA): TGCGCCAGCAGCTTGATATCAGGCCAGCCCCAGCATTTT. Protein: CASSLISGQPQHF. Full variable domain (missing parts from reference TRBV5-1 and TRBJ1-5): KAGVTQTPRYLIKTRGQQVTLSCSPISGHRSVSWYQQTPGQGLQFLFEYFSETQRNKGNFPGRFSGRQFSNSRSEMNVSTLELGDSALYLCASSLISGQPQHFGDGTRLSIL.

The V gene is TRBV2, the J gene TRBJ2-7; TRBD1 might be the D (5 bases). The germline V and J ends were trimmed by 2 bases and 6 bases, with 11 bases remaining between them. This CDR3 is built from 13 residues. Germline V lookup: CDR1 SNHLY, CDR2 FYNNEI. CDR3 residues: CASSERKTGEQYV. The DNA of the CDR3 is TGTGCCAGCAGTGAAAGAAAAACAGGCGAGCAGTACGTC.

J is TRBJ1-1 and V is TRBV9; no definite D call. This CDR3 is built from 15 residues. Trimming removed 0 bases at V and 1 base at J, with 10 bases between. The germline V gene has CDR1 SGDLS and CDR2 YYNGEE. The CDR3 DNA sequence: TGTGCCAGCAGCGTAGATCAAGGCTGGAACACTGAAGCTTTCTTT. Protein: CASSVDQGWNTEAFF.

V usage is TRBV29-1 and J usage is TRBJ1-1; D might be TRBD1 (5 bases). V was cut by 2 bases and J by 3 bases, with 7 bases left in between. Germline V gene lookup returns CDR1 SQVTM and CDR2 ANQGSEA. The CDR3 extends over 12 amino acids. The CDR3 sequence is CSVELGDTEAFF. The CDR3 bases are TGCAGCGTTGAATTAGGGGACACTGAAGCTTTCTTT.

The chain uses TRBV6-5 and TRBJ1-4, with TRBD1 identical over 10 bases. The V and J ends lost 10 bases and 5 bases, in that order; junction bases with no gene match: 4. Germline V gene data show CDR1 as MNHEY and CDR2 as SVGAGI. This CDR3 has 13 residues. The CDR3 is CATWTGGNEKLFF. CDR3 DNA sequence: TGTGCCACCTGGACAGGGGGGAATGAAAAACTGTTTTTT.

This rearrangement joins TRBV19 to TRBJ1-2; D may be TRBD1 (5 bases). Trimming shortened V by 0 bases and J by 5 bases, and 7 bases separated the two germline ends. The CDR3 length is 13 residues. Germline V gives CDR1 LNHDA, CDR2 SQIVND (reference sequence). The CDR3 region is CASSIDRVYGYTF. The DNA for the CDR3 is TGTGCCAGTAGTATAGACAGGGTTTATGGCTACACCTTC.